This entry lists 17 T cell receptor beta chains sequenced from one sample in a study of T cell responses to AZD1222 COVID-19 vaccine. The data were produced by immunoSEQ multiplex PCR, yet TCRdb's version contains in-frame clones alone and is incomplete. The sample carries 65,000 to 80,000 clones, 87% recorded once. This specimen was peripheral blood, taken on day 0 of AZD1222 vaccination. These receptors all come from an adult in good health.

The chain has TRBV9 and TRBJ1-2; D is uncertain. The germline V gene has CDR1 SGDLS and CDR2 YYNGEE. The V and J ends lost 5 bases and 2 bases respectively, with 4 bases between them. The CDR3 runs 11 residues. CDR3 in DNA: TGTGCCAGCAGGGGGAACTATGGCTACACCTTC. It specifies CASRGNYGYTF.

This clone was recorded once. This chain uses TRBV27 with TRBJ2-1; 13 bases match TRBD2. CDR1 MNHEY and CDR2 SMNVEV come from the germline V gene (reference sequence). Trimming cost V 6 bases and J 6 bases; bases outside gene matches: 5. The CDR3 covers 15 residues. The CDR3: CASSHGLAGVNEQFF. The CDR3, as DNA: TGTGCCAGCAGCCATGGACTAGCGGGAGTCAATGAGCAGTTCTTC.

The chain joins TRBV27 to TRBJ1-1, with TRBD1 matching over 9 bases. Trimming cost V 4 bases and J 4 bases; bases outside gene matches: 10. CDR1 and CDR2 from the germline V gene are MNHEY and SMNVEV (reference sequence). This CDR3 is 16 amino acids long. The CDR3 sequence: CASSWEYRGLGTEAFF. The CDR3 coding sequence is TGTGCCAGCAGTTGGGAATACAGGGGGCTAGGCACTGAAGCTTTCTTT.

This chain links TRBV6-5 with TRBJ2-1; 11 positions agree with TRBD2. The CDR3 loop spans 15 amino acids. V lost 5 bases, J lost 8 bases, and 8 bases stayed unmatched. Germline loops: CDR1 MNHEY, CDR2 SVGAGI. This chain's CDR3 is CASSIIAGGPDEQFF. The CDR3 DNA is TGTGCCAGCAGTATTATAGCGGGAGGGCCGGATGAGCAGTTCTTC.

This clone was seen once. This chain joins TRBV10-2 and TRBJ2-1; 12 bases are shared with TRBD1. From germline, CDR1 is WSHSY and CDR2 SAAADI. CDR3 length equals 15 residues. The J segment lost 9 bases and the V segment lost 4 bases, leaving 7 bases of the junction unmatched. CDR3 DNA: TGCGCCAGCAGTGGGACCGGGACAGGGGGCATTGAGCAGTTCTTC. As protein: CASSGTGTGGIEQFF.

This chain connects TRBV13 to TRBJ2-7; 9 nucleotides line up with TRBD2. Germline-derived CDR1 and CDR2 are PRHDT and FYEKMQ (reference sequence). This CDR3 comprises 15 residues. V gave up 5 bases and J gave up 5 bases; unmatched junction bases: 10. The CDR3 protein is CASSARIAGAHEQYF. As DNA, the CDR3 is TGTGCCAGCAGCGCCCGTATAGCGGGAGCCCACGAGCAGTACTTC.

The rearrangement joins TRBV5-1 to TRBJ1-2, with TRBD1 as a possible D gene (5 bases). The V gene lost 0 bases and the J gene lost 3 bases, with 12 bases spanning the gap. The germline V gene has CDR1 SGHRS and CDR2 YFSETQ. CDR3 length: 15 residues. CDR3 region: CASSLGAGLDYGYTF. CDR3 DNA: TGCGCCAGCAGCTTGGGCGCAGGGCTGGACTATGGCTACACCTTC.

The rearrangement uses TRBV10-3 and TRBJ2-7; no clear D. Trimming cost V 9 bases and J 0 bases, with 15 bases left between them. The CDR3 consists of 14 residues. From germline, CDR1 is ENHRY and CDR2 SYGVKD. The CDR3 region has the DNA TGTGCCATGAGGAGCGACAAACTCTCCTACGAGCAGTACTTC. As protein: CAMRSDKLSYEQYF.

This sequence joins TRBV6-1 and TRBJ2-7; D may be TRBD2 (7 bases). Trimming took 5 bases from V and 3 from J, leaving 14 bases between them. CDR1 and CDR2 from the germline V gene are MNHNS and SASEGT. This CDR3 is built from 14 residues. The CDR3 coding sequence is TGTGCCAGCAGTTATGGGGGAGGGGGCTACGAGCAGTACTTC. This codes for CASSYGGGGYEQYF.

The CDR3 protein is CASSLTGAKNIQYF. The CDR3 coding sequence is TGTGCCAGCAGCCTTACAGGGGCCAAAAACATTCAGTACTTC. V gene TRBV4-2 combines with J gene TRBJ2-4; D possibly corresponds to TRBD1 (6 bases). Per germline, CDR1 LGHNA and CDR2 YNFKEQ. V lost 4 bases to trimming and J lost 1 base, with 8 bases between them. The CDR3 is 14 amino acids.

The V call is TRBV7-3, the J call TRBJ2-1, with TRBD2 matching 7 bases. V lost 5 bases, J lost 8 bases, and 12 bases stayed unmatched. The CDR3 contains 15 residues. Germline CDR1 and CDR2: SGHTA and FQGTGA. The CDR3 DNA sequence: TGTGCCAGCAGCCGCGGGAGAAGCGCGACTGATGAGCAGTTCTTC. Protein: CASSRGRSATDEQFF. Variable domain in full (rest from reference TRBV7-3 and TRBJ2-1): GAGVSQTPSNKVTEKGKYVELRCDPISGHTALYWYRQSLGQGPEFLIYFQGTGAADDSGLPNDRFFAVRPEGSVSTLKIQRTERGDSAVYLCASSRGRSATDEQFFGPGTRLTVL.

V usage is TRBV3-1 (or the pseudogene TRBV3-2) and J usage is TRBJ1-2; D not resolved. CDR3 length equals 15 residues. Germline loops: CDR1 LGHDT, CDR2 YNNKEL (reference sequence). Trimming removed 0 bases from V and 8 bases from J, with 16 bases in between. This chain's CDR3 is CASSQDLGGIGGYTF. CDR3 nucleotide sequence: TGTGCCAGCAGCCAAGATCTCGGAGGGATTGGAGGCTACACCTTC.

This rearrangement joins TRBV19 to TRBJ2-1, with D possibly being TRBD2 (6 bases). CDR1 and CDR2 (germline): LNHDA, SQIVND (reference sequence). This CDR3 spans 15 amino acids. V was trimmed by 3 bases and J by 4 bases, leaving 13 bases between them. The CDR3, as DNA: TGTGCCAGTAGTATTGGGGGGAATGCGTACAATGAGCAGTTCTTC. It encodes CASSIGGNAYNEQFF.

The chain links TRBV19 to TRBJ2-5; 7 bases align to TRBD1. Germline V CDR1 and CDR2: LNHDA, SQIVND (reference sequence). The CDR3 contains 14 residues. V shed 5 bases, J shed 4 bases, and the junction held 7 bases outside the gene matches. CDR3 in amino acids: CASSSGQSIETQYF. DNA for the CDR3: TGTGCCAGTAGTTCGGGACAGTCGATAGAGACCCAGTACTTC.

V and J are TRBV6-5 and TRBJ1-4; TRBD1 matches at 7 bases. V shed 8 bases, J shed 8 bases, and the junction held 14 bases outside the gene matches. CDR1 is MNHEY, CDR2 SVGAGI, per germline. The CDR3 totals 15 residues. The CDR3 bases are TGTGCCAGCGGCGCTCCACAGGGGTTTGTGGAAAAACTGTTTTTT. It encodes CASGAPQGFVEKLFF.

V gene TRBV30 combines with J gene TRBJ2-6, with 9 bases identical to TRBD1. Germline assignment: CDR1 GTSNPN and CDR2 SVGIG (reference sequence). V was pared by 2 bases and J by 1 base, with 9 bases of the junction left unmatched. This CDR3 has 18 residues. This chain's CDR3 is CAWSRPGTGKSGANVLTF. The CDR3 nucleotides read TGTGCCTGGAGTCGACCGGGGACAGGGAAGTCTGGGGCCAACGTCCTGACTTTC.

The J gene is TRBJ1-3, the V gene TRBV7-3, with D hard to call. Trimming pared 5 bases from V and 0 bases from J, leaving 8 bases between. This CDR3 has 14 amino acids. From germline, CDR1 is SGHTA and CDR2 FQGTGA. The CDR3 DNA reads TGTGCCAGCAGCCCCAGCCCCTCTGGAAACACCATATATTTT. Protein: CASSPSPSGNTIYF.